The clone carrying this T cell receptor beta chain was seen ten or more times. Its antigen is as yet unknown. RNA transcripts provided the source from which TCR beta CDR3 regions were amplified. The HTBI primer set was used in a first-round RT-PCR of the TCR CDR3. TCRdb fed the multiplex PCR reads into MiXCR, producing one record per CDR3 protein. This sample has hundreds of thousands of distinct CDR3 sequences, with just under 20% found just once. This sample stems from a study of T cells in Graves' hyperthyroidism and ophthalmopathy. V lost 2 bases and J 3 bases, leaving 11 bases between the germline ends. Germline values: CDR1 GTSNPN, CDR2 SVGIG (reference sequence). The CDR3 is made up of 15 amino acids. Study outcomes and limitations: The blood repertoire included most of the expanded thyroid clonotypes above 0.001.

Researchers barred patients who had uncontrolled infection, other autoimmune disease, pregnancy or lactation. Used for diagnoses were clinical symptoms, serum thyroxine and TRAb, thyroid ultrasound and orbital computed tomography. Sequences were obtained from blood. The chain joins TRBV30 to TRBJ2-6, with D tentatively TRBD1 (5 bases). This clonotype was sampled from a man between 35 and 55 years old with Graves' ophthalmopathy. This CDR3 reads CAWSYRLGGANVLTF. CDR3 in DNA: TGTGCCTGGAGTTACAGGCTTGGTGGGGCCAACGTCCTGACTTTC.